This TCR beta chain was documented in a study of long-term antiretroviral therapy in people with HIV. The CDR3 is made up of 15 amino acids. Sequencing used immunoSEQ v3.0 at survey level. Sequencing had a target that covered 40,000-50,000 T-cell genomes per sample. Repertoires were generated with immunoSEQ multiplex PCR, while TCRdb's copy carries only in-frame clones and drops some. The table lists 28,000 or so clones, approximately 88% of them singletons. The J gene is TRBJ2-3, the V gene TRBV21-1; the listed D gene, TRBD1, was not tested against the DNA. TRBV21-1 is described as a pseudogene. The sample consisted of unsorted PBMCs, taken 0.5 years after starting antiretroviral therapy. This receptor was taken from a woman aged 18-35 years with HIV. The chain's CDR3 is CASSHGTDCTDTQYF. The CDR3 DNA reads TGTGCCAGCAGCCATGGGACAGACTGCACAGATACGCAGTATTTT.